This T cell receptor (beta chain) was retrieved from a study of blood T cell repertoires in COVID-19. TCRdb's copy holds only in-frame clones and misses some; the assay was immunoSEQ multiplex PCR. In the table there are roughly 150,000 clones, 65% to 80% of which are singletons. Germline CDR1 and CDR2: SGHVS and FQNEAQ. Trimming removed 2 bases at V and 6 bases at J, with 13 bases between. The CDR3 covers 14 residues. The chain uses TRBV7-8 and TRBJ1-2; D not certain. Sequences were obtained from PBMCs or T cells enriched from blood (not recorded which). This receptor was identified in a woman aged 70-85 years in a cohort exposed to, infected with or recovered from COVID-19 (not recorded which). CDR3 DNA: TGTGCCAGCAGCTTAAGGACGGGAGCTCATGGCTACACCTTC. This translates into CASSLRTGAHGYTF.